This T cell receptor (beta chain) appears in the sequencing data of a study of cytomegalovirus exposure and HLA in healthy donors (dated by TCRdb to the late 2010s). Background for the entire study: In an earlier analysis of about 560 of the donors, 276 Gb of sequence data and 100 million or so unique TCR beta sequences from about 180 million T cells were reported. To decide whether each TCR beta V gene segment behaved as functional or pseudogenic, an earlier analysis of several hundred of the donors relied on high-throughput TCR beta sequencing. A later analysis re-examined previously published TCR beta repertoires from 610 or so donors and added high-resolution HLA genotyping to investigate patterns of TCR occurrence. In a later genetic analysis, genome-wide SNP genotypes for about 65% of the 666 donors were used, and that subset was treated as a discovery cohort. Of the approximately 400 genotyped donors, approximately 83% fell in the genetic ancestry cluster associated with self-reported Caucasian donors. A separate validation cohort of about 110 different subjects was used in addition to the approximately 670-subject first cohort. Among a few hundred genotyped donors of the cohort, an average of around 240,000 unique TCR beta nucleotide sequences were sequenced per donor, around 20% of them non-productive. HLA typing included class I and class II loci at four-digit resolution. The number of donors typed differed by locus, with 629-630 for A, B, C, DRB1 and DQB1, more than 500 for DQA1, 606 for DPA1, and some 440 for DPB1. Every repertoire in the discovery cohort had been generated on one and the same sequencing platform. Donor age, sex, ethnicity and CMV serostatus were compiled together with the repertoire data. Roughly 5 DR-DQ haplotypes were handled as single units for association and clustering, since linkage in the cohort was strong. The study used immunosequencing to profile the T cell repertoires of hundreds of subjects and linked those repertoires to cytomegalovirus serostatus. The later analysis used no new phenotypic data to find candidate immune exposures, relying instead on TCR beta sequences and their occurrence across donors. An early release that covered around 590 HLA-typed donors contained about 300 gigabases of sequencing data and around 80 million unique TCR sequences. The study aimed to test whether cataloging public T cell receptors could reveal signatures of past pathogen exposure. The study combined high-throughput TCR immunosequencing, statistical association of individual TCRs with disease status, and machine learning to predict cytomegalovirus infection status.

General findings and caveats noted by the study authors: A cluster of highly shared sequence variants was judged likely to be a technical artifact of the sequencing pipeline. The authors suggested that the approach could potentially be extended to other disease states and immunological phenotypes. Roughly uniform sequencing depth across donors was assumed in presence/absence analyses, although this assumption may not hold. Because the 87-base-pair reads could not distinguish some IMGT-functional V segments, including TRBV6-2 and TRBV6-3, those segments were excluded. A later genetic analysis associated a missense DCLRE1C variant with V-gene and J-gene trimming of TCR beta chains, and an independent cohort replicated the association. A few of the identified cytomegalovirus-associated TCR beta chains were confirmed in vitro to be specific for cytomegalovirus antigens. In both the original and validation cohorts, the classifier was reported to diagnose cytomegalovirus status with high specificity and sensitivity. According to a later analysis, TCR association rates differed among HLA loci, with DRB1 alleles showing the most associated TCRs and HLA-C alleles showing the fewest. Strong co-occurrence of HLA alleles, especially DR and DQ, made assigning TCR associations to individual alleles difficult. In a later genetic analysis, fewer N-insertions in productive TCRs were reported among donors in an Asian-associated ancestry cluster than the roughly 640-donor mean. According to a later analysis, parvovirus B19, influenza, CMV and Epstein-Barr virus appeared linked to several top co-occurrence clusters. Most CMV-associated TCR beta chains appeared to be HLA-restricted in a later analysis, and the HLA associations seemed to be driven largely by CMV exposure. Linkage disequilibrium might explain the correlated functional status among segregating V segments, but an unknown experimental factor could not be ruled out. HLA typing was unavailable for some donors at each locus, so association tests used only the typed subset. Only TCR beta chains were sequenced in this cohort, and the absence of alpha or paired-chain data limited detectable features. A later analysis found that HLA-associated TCR beta chains were more clonally expanded and had lower generation probabilities than equally common non-associated chains. While some public TCRs were present in many individuals, most TCR sequences turned up only very rarely across donors. A later analysis associated approximately 17,000 TCR beta sequences with specific HLA alleles at a false discovery rate of 0.05. Seventeen rarely observed V segments, including chromosome 9 orphons, were excluded from the earlier analysis of almost 600 of the donors because counts were too low. The study gave a list of some 150 TCR beta chains associated with cytomegalovirus. A further reported finding was that TCR beta sequences accurately predicted the HLA-A and HLA-B alleles for most subjects in the first cohort. For the cohort, immune exposure information was limited to CMV serostatus. In an earlier analysis of more than 500 of the donors, most TCR beta V segments appeared in productive rearrangements about 87% or about 30% of the time, broadly matching IMGT annotations.

There are 13 amino acids in the CDR3, from cysteine to phenylalanine inclusive. The sequence is cut down to CDR3 DNA, 39 bases in frame from base 1. As encoded in the germline V gene, CDR1 is MNHEY while CDR2 is SVGAGI. Trimming takes 5 bases off V and 7 bases off J; junction bases not matched to a gene: 4. Regarding this clone: Its target antigen remains unknown.

Library prep was done by the immunoSEQ multiplex PCR assay. A mixture of 60 forward primers for TCR Vbeta segments and 13 reverse primers for TCR Jbeta segments was used in the multiplex PCR. A multiplex PCR assay on genomic DNA amplified the CDR3 region of rearranged TCR beta genes. On the Illumina HiSeq System, the amplified TCR beta libraries were sequenced as 87-base-pair reads. The paper's data handling went like this. A later analysis tallied 80 million to 95 million unique TCR beta chains across the 610 or so repertoires, and about 12 million of those chains were shared by two or more donors. Raw reads were error-corrected and collapsed into unique sequences with a nearest-neighbor algorithm that merged closely related sequences to remove PCR and sequencing errors. V, D and J gene segments were assigned by aligning CDR3 sequences to IMGT reference sequences. For a sequence to be retained, at least a six-nucleotide match to both a V gene segment and a J gene segment was required. A rearrangement was called productive if the CDR3 had no stop codons and remained in frame with V and J, and every other rearrangement was called non-productive. Following IMGT convention, CDR3 was defined as the stretch from the second conserved V-encoded cysteine to the conserved J-encoded phenylalanine. Sequences without an unambiguous match to a single V gene segment were excluded from the earlier analysis of 450 to 750 of the donors. In an earlier analysis of 450 to 750 of the donors, a V segment was called functional when productive rearrangements were above 56.7%, and segregating when the standard deviation between donors exceeded 5%. A statistical classification framework was developed to diagnose cytomegalovirus status using the catalog of TCR beta chain sequences. A later analysis assigned V and J genes by comparing TCR nucleotide sequences with IMGT/GENE-DB human TR gene sequences. A later analysis assigned CDR3 sequences and most-parsimonious VDJ recombination scenarios with the TCRdist pipeline. In a later analysis, every TCR beta chain was defined by the combination of its CDR3 amino acid sequence and its V-gene family, and reads without a unique V-gene family were dropped. In a later analysis, fewer than 600 highly shared, low-generation-probability nucleotide sequences were removed to address suspected cross-contamination and a sequencing artifact. A later analysis calculated a clonal expansion index for each public chain from normalized within-repertoire ranks of inferred template counts. Generation probabilities in a later analysis came from a VDJ recombination model fitted to out-of-frame rearrangements, and those results were checked against IGoR. In a later analysis, hypergeometric tests were used to score TCR-TCR, TCR-HLA and TCR-CMV co-occurrence, with a repertoire-size bias correction applied to TCR pairs. False discovery rates were estimated in a later analysis by permuting HLA or CMV assignments 20 times. A later analysis grouped co-occurring TCRs with DBSCAN, adding TCRdist sequence similarity when clustering within HLA-allele-positive subsets. Repertoires with fewer than 30,000 or more than 120,000 public chains were left out of co-occurrence clustering, as were about five repertoires with anomalous nucleotide sharing. TCRdb obtained this table from immuneACCESS and retained in-frame rearrangements with V and J assigned. These tables miss some clones; where compared with another copy, unresolved V genes account for less than half of the shortfall, and the remainder is unexplained. The D gene and trimming were derived from the DNA, and the V and J assignments and clone size from that table. The sample table records about 48,000 clones. The top ten constitute approximately 1% of the sample.

The cohort was made up of hundreds of healthy bone marrow donors. All cohort members were sampled while nominally healthy, although unrecorded immune exposures were likely present. The donor tested CMV seronegative and was one of the 352 seronegative cohort members. Every donor gave a peripheral blood sample, and the peripheral blood mononuclear cells from that sample were used for TCR beta sequencing. The Qiagen DNeasy Blood Extraction Kit was used to extract genomic DNA from the blood cell samples. The chain is assembled from TRBV6-5 and TRBJ2-1; 8 junctional bases match TRBD2. The receptor was derived from a woman in her thirties or forties in good health and CMV-seronegative. Sequencing was carried out using PBMCs. The CDR3 sequence is CASSGASGNEQFF. The nucleotide sequence is TGTGCCAGCAGTGGGGCTAGCGGGAATGAGCAGTTCTTC.